This T cell receptor (beta chain) emerged from a study of T-cell memory formation after mild COVID-19. Study as a whole: Each donor largely had its own TCR clusters. General study findings and limits: A balance of CD4 and CD8 characterized clones contracting day 15 to 85, whereas later expanders leaned CD4+.

V dropped 6 bases and J dropped 4 bases, with 9 bases sitting between them. The CDR3 length is 13 residues. CDR1 is KGHDR and CDR2 is SFDVKD in the germline V gene. Notes on this clonotype: What it recognizes is unknown.

Employing constant-segment primers, 5'RACE generated TCR alpha and TCR beta cDNA libraries bearing sample barcodes and UMIs. TCRdb re-analysed the 5' RACE reads in MiXCR, keeping a single row per CDR3 protein. The data contain approximately 500,000 distinct CDR3 sequences, about 23% of them singletons. The rearrangement uses TRBV24-1 and TRBJ2-1; weak D call: TRBD2 (6 bases). Specimen: PBMCs or a T cell subset sorted from them (not recorded which). The receptor's source is an adult woman who had mild COVID-19 (a few samples of this study predate the infection). Cell type and time point are not known. The CDR3 region is CATSRDSYNEQFF. The CDR3 DNA reads TGTGCCACCAGTCGGGACTCTTACAATGAGCAGTTCTTC.